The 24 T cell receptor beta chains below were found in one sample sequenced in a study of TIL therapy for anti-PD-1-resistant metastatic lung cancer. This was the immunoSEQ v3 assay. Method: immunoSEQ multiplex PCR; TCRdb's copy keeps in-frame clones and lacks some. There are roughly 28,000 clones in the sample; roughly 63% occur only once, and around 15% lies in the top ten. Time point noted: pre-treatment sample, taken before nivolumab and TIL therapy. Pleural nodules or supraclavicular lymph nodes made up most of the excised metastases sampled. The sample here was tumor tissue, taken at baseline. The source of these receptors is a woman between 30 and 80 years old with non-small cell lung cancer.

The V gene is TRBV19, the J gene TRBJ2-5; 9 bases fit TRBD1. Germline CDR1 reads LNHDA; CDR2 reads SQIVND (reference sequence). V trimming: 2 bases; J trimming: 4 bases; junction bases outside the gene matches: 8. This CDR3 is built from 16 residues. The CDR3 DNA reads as TGTGCCAGTAGTATACCGGGACAGGGCGTTGTAGAGACCCAGTACTTC. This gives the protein CASSIPGQGVVETQYF.

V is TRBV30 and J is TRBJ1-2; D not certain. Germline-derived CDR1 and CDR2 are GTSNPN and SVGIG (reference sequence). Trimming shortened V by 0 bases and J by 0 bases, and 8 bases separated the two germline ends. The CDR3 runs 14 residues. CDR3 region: CAWSVWKTNYGYTF. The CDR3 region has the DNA TGTGCCTGGAGTGTATGGAAGACTAACTATGGCTACACCTTC.

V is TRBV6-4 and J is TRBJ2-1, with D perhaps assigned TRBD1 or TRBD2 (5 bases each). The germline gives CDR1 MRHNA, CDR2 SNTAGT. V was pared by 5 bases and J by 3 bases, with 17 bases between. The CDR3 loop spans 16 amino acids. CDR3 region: CASSYLAEGDYNEQFF. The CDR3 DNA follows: TGTGCCAGCAGTTACCTAGCTGAAGGGGACTACAATGAGCAGTTCTTC.

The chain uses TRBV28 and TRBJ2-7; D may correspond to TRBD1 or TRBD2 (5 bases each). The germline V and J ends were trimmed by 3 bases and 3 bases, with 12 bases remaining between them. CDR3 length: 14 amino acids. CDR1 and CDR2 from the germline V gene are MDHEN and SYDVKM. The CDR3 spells CASSFSGRLYEQYF. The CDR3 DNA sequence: TGTGCCAGCAGTTTTTCGGGACGTCTCTACGAGCAGTACTTC. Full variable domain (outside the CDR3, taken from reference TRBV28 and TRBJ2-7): DVKVTQSSRYLVKRTGEKVFLECVQDMDHENMFWYRQDPGLGLRLIYFSYDVKMKEKGDIPEGYSVSREKKERFSLILESASTNQTSMYLCASSFSGRLYEQYFGPGTRLTVT.

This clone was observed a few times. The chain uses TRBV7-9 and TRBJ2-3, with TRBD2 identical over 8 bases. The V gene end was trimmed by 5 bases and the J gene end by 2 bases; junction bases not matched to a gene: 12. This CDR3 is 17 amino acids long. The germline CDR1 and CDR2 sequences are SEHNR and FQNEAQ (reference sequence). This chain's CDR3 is CASSPSALAGSTDTQYF. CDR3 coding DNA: TGTGCCAGCAGCCCCTCTGCTTTAGCGGGATCCACAGATACGCAGTATTTT.

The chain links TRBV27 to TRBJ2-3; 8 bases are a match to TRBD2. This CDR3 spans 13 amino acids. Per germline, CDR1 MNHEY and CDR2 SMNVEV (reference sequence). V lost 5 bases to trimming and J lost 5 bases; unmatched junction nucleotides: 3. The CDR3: CASSPREGDTQYF. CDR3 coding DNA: TGTGCCAGCAGTCCCCGGGAGGGAGATACGCAGTATTTT.

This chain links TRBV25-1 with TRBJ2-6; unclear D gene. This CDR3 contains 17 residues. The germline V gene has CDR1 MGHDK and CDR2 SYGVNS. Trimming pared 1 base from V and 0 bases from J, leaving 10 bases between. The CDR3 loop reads CASSEFLGGSGANVLTF. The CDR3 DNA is TGTGCCAGCAGTGAATTTTTAGGCGGCTCTGGGGCCAACGTCCTGACTTTC.

The DNA for the CDR3 is TGTGCCAGTAGTAGACAGGGCCCTAACTATGGCTACACCTTC. This translates into CASSRQGPNYGYTF. The J gene is TRBJ1-2, the V gene TRBV19; 7 nucleotides match TRBD1. Per the germline V gene, CDR1 is LNHDA and CDR2 is SQIVND (reference sequence). Trimming removed 4 bases from V and 0 bases from J; junction bases left unmatched: 2. CDR3 length: 14 amino acids. Together with reference TRBV19 and TRBJ1-2, the CDR3 gives the full variable domain: DGGITQSPKYLFRKEGQNVTLSCEQNLNHDAMYWYRQDPGQGLRLIYYSQIVNDFQKGDIAEGYSVSREKKESFPLTVTSAQKNPTAFYLCASSRQGPNYGYTFGSGTRLTVV.

The CDR3 spells CASSGQSYEQYF. The CDR3 region has the DNA TGTGCCAGCAGTGGACAGTCCTACGAGCAGTACTTC. V is TRBV2 and J is TRBJ2-5; D may be TRBD1 (5 bases). The end of the DNA is better explained by TRBJ2-7, so the J call may be wrong. The germline gives CDR1 SNHLY, CDR2 FYNNEI. The CDR3 is made up of 12 amino acids.

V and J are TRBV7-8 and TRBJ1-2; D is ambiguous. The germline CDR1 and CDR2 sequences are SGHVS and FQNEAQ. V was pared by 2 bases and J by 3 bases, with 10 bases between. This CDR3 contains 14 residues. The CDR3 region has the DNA TGTGCCAGCAGCTTACGGAGGGCAGACTATGGCTACACCTTC. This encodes CASSLRRADYGYTF.

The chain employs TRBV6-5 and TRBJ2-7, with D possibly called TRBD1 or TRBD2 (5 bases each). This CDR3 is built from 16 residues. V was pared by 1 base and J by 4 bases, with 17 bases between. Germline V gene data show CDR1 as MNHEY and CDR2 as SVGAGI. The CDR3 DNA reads TGTGCCAGCAGTTACTATGGGCAGGGAGAATTTTACGAGCAGTACTTC. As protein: CASSYYGQGEFYEQYF.

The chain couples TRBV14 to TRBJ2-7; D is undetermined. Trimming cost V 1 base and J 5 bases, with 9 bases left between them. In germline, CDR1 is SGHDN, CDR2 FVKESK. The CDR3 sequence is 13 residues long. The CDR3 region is CASSQVSGNEQYF. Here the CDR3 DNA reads TGTGCCAGCAGCCAAGTTTCCGGCAACGAGCAGTACTTC.

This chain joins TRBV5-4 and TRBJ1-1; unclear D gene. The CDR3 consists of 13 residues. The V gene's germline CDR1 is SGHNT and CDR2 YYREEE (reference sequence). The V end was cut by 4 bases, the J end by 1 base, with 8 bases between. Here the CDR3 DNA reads TGTGCCAGCAGCGGCGGATCGAACACTGAAGCTTTCTTT. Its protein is CASSGGSNTEAFF. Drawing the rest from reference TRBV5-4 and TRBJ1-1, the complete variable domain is ETGVTQSPTHLIKTRGQQVTLRCSSQSGHNTVSWYQQALGQGPQFIFQYYREEENGRGNFPPRFSGLQFPNYSSELNVNALELDDSALYLCASSGGSNTEAFFGQGTRLTVV.

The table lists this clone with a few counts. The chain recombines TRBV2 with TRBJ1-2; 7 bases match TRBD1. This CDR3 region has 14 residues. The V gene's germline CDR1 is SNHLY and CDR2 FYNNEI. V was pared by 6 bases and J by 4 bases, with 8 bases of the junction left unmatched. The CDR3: CASSAGQGVYGYTF. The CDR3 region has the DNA TGTGCCAGCAGCGCAGGGCAGGGGGTCTATGGCTACACCTTC. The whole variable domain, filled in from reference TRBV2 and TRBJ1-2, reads EPEVTQTPSHQVTQMGQEVILRCVPISNHLYFYWYRQILGQKVEFLVSFYNNEISEKSEIFDDQFSVERPDGSNFTLKIRSTKLEDSAMYFCASSAGQGVYGYTFGSGTRLTVV.

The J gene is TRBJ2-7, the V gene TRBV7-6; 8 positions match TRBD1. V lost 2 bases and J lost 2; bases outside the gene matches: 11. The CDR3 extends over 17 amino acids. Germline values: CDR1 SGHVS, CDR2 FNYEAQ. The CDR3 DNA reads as TGTGCCAGCAGCTTACGGTCTTTGGGGACAGGTCCCTACGAGCAGTACTTC. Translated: CASSLRSLGTGPYEQYF.

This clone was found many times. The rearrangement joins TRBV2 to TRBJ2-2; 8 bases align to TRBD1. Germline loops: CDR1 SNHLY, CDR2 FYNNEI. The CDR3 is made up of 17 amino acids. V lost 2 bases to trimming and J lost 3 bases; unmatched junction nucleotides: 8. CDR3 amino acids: CASSEIPGGADTGELFF. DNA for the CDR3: TGTGCCAGCAGTGAAATTCCAGGGGGCGCGGACACCGGGGAGCTGTTTTTT.

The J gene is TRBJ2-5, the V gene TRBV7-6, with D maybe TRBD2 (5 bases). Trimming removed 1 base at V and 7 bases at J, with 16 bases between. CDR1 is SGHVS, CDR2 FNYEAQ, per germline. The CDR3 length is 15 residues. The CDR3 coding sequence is TGTGCCAGCAGCTTAGTGAACACGGACTCTGGGACCCAGTACTTC. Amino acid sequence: CASSLVNTDSGTQYF.

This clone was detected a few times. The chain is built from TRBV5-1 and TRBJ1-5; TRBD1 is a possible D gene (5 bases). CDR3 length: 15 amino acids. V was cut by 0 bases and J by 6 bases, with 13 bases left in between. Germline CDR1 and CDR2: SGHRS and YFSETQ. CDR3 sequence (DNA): TGCGCCAGCAGCTTGGACGCGGGCGGGGGTCAGCCCCAGCATTTT. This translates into CASSLDAGGGQPQHF.

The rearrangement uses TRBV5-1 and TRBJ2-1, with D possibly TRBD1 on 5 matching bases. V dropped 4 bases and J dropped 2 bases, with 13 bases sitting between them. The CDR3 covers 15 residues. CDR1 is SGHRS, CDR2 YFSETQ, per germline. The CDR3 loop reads CASSVREATYNEQFF. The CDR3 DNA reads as TGCGCCAGCAGCGTCAGGGAAGCCACCTACAATGAGCAGTTCTTC.

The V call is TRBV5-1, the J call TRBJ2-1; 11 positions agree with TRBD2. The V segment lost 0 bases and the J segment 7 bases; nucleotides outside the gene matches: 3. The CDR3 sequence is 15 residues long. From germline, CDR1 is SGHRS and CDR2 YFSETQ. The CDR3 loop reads CASSLVAGGPNEQFF. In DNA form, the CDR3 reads TGCGCCAGCAGCTTGGTAGCGGGAGGGCCTAATGAGCAGTTCTTC.

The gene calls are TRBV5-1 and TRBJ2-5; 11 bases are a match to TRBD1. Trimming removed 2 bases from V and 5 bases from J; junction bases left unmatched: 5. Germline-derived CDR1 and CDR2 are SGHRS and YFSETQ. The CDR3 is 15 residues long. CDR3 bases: TGCGCCAGCAGCTTATGGACAGGGGGCATCGAGACCCAGTACTTC. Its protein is CASSLWTGGIETQYF.

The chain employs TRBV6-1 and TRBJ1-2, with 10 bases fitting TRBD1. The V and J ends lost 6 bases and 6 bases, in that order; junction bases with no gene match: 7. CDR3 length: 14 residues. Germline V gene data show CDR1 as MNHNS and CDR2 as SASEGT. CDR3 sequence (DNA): TGTGCCAGCAGCCGACAGGGGGCGAGCGATGGCTACACCTTC. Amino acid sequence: CASSRQGASDGYTF.

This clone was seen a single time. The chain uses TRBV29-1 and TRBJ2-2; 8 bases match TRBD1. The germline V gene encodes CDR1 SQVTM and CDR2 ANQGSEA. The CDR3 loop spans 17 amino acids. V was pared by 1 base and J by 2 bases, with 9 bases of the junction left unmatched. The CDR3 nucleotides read TGCAGCGTTGAAGGAGGGGGGACAGGCTTCAACACCGGGGAGCTGTTTTTT. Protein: CSVEGGGTGFNTGELFF.

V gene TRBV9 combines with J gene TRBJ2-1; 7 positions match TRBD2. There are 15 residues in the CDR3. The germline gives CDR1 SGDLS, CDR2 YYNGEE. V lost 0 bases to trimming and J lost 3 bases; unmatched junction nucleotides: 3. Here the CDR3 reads CASSVAGGGYNEQFF. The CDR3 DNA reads TGTGCCAGCAGCGTAGCTGGCGGGGGCTACAATGAGCAGTTCTTC. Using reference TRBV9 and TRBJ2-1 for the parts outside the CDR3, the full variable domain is DSGVTQTPKHLITATGQRVTLRCSPRSGDLSVYWYQQSLDQGLQFLIQYYNGEERAKGNILERFSAQQFPDLHSELNLSSLELGDSALYFCASSVAGGGYNEQFFGPGTRLTVL.